This TCR beta chain was profiled in a study of HIV-infected patients and healthy controls. A single record per CDR3 protein comes from TCRdb applying MiXCR to the 5' RACE reads. The top ten clones hold under 1.5% of a sample with roughly 68,000 distinct CDR3 sequences, around 21% of them seen once. The germline CDR1 and CDR2 sequences are MNHEY and SMNVEV (reference sequence). The CDR3 is 13 residues long. Trimming cost V 7 bases and J 3 bases; bases outside gene matches: 2. A few counts support this clonotype. Material for sequencing was CD4+ T cells from blood. The chain has TRBV27 and TRBJ2-7; 11 bases are a match to TRBD1. The receptor's source is a human donor in good health. The CDR3 sequence is CASTGTGGYEQYF. The CDR3 bases are TGTGCCAGCACCGGGACAGGGGGCTACGAGCAGTACTTC.